Following are 4 T cell receptor beta chains from one sample sequenced in a study of T cell responses to AZD1222 COVID-19 vaccine. Profiling relied on immunoSEQ multiplex PCR, and the TCRdb table lists in-frame clones only, not all of them. The sample includes around 140,000 clones, 80% to 95% seen only once; the top ten take approximately 2%. The starting material was peripheral blood, obtained 28 days after the second AZD1222 dose. The receptors were gathered from an adult who received the AZD1222 COVID-19 vaccine.

The chain is built from TRBV19 and TRBJ2-5; D ambiguous. From germline, CDR1 is LNHDA and CDR2 SQIVND (reference sequence). This CDR3 has 16 amino acids. Trimming took 3 bases from V and 3 from J, leaving 17 bases between them. In DNA form, the CDR3 reads TGTGCCAGTAGTATGTGGGGTGGCGTAATAGAAGAGACCCAGTACTTC. Residues: CASSMWGGVIEETQYF.

The chain couples TRBV10-3 to TRBJ1-4; unclear D gene. Germline CDR1 is ENHRY and CDR2 is SYGVKD. The V end was cut by 0 bases, the J end by 3 bases, with 8 bases between. The CDR3 runs 15 residues. CDR3 region: CAISESIGANEKLFF. CDR3 nucleotide sequence: TGTGCCATCAGTGAGTCGATTGGAGCTAATGAAAAACTGTTTTTT.

The chain joins TRBV6-2 or TRBV6-3 to TRBJ2-7; a weak D match, TRBD2 (5 bases). The germline V and J ends were trimmed by 4 bases and 5 bases, with 12 bases remaining between them. Germline loops: CDR1 MNHEY, CDR2 SVGEGT. The CDR3 runs 13 residues. In DNA form, the CDR3 reads TGTGCCAGCAGTTCGCGGGTCAATCACGAGCAGTACGTC. It encodes CASSSRVNHEQYV.

The CDR3 DNA reads as TGTGCCAGTAGAGGACAGGACTTACGCGGCTACACCTTC. Its translation: CASRGQDLRGYTF. The chain uses TRBV19 and TRBJ1-2; 7 bases are a match to TRBD1. V lost 6 bases to trimming and J lost 8 bases; unmatched junction nucleotides: 9. Germline V gene sequence: CDR1 LNHDA, CDR2 SQIVND (reference sequence). The CDR3 sequence is 13 residues long.